This T cell receptor (beta chain) was retrieved from a study of human T cells and chemical hapten exposure. Study in general: Diphenylcyclopropenone doses were given weekly to the scalps of patients across the roughly 24-week study.

Notes on the study in general: Alopecia affected the donors, so their immune response may differ from healthy people's.

This clonotype came up many times. The antigen is not known. It was the library that attached unique molecular identifiers to individual cDNA molecules. TCRdb re-called the RACE reads with MiXCR, one entry per CDR3 protein. The sample shows 90,000 or so distinct CDR3 sequences, about 10% of them seen only once. Stated time point: patch test 1, 2 weeks after DPC sensitization. Regarding treatment: therapeutic diphenylcyclopropenone sensitization with weekly scalp DPC. With V trimmed by 7 bases and J by 4 bases, 6 bases remained unmatched. This CDR3 has 13 residues. Germline lookup yields CDR1 SEHNR and CDR2 FQNEAQ (reference sequence).

The material was whole blood, obtained in connection with sensitization to the hapten diphenylcyclopropenone (DPC). This TCR derives from a man in his forties or fifties with alopecia areata. Some clones in this sample may be carry-over from other donors' samples. The V gene is TRBV7-9, the J gene TRBJ2-7; 8 nucleotides match TRBD2. This CDR3 reads CASTPGGKYEQYF. The CDR3 DNA sequence: TGTGCCAGCACGCCGGGAGGGAAGTACGAGCAGTACTTC. Together with reference TRBV7-9 and TRBJ2-7, the CDR3 gives the full variable domain: DTGVSQNPRHKITKRGQNVTFRCDPISEHNRLYWYRQTLGQGPEFLTYFQNEAQLEKSRLLSDRFSAERPKGSFSTLEIQRTEQGDSAMYLCASTPGGKYEQYFGPGTRLTVT.